This record concerns one T cell receptor (beta chain) sequence. The data were taken from a study of blood T cell repertoires in COVID-19. Assay used: immunoSEQ multiplex PCR; TCRdb lists only in-frame clones, some missing. This table holds 350,000 to 450,000 clones, about 85% found once. The ends lost 9 bases at V and 0 bases at J; junction bases unmatched: 12. The CDR3 totals 17 residues. Germline V lookup: CDR1 MDHEN, CDR2 SYDVKM. Source material: peripheral blood. J is TRBJ2-1 and V is TRBV28, with TRBD1 matching over 9 bases. The TCR originated in a woman aged 18-35 years with acute or convalescent COVID-19. In nucleotides, the CDR3 is TGTGCCAGTTGGGGGACAGGGCTCGAGAGCTCCTACAATGAGCAGTTCTTC. Its translation: CASWGTGLESSYNEQFF.